This T cell receptor beta chain was identified during a study of shared clonotypes between healthy human individuals. Study at large: CD4 naive cells filled three plates per donor, CD4 memory three, CD8 naive two and CD8 memory one. Findings and caveats of the study: Clonotype sharing among donors was expected to depend on sequencing depth.

TCRdb's table, derived via immunoSEQ multiplex PCR, lists solely in-frame clones and lacks some. Found here are 1.6 million or so clones, just under 99% of them singletons; the top ten hold roughly 0.36%. On this clone itself: Its antigen is undetermined.

V lost 7 bases and J lost 5, with 18 bases in between. Germline V gene data show CDR1 as MDHEN and CDR2 as SYDVKM. CDR3 length: 15 amino acids. This receptor was obtained from a man aged 25 to 40 in good health. The specimen was naive CD4+ T cells sorted from blood. Indicated subset: CD45RA+ positively selected. V gene TRBV28 combines with J gene TRBJ1-5; tentative D call: TRBD1 (5 bases). The CDR3 reads CASTIMTRGDQPQHF. DNA for the CDR3: TGTGCCAGCACCATAATGACAAGAGGGGATCAGCCCCAGCATTTT.